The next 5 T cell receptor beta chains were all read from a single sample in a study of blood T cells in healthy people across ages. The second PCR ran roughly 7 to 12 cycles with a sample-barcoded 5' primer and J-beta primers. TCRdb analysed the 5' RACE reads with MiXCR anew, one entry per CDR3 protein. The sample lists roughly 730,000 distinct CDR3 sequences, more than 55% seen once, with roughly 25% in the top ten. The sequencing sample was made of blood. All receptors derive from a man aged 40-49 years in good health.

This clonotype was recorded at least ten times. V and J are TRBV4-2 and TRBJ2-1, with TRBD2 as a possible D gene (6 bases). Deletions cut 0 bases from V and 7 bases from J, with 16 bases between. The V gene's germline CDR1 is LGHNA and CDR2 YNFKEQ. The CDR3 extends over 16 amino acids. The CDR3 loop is CASSQDTAGRVNEQFF. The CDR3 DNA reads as TGTGCCAGCAGCCAAGATACGGCGGGGCGGGTAAATGAGCAGTTCTTC.

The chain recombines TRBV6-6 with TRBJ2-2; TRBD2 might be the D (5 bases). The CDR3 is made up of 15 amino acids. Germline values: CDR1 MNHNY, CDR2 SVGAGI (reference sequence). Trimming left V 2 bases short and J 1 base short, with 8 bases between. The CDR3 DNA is TGTGCCAGCAGTTACAGAGCGGTGAACACCGGGGAGCTGTTTTTT. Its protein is CASSYRAVNTGELFF.

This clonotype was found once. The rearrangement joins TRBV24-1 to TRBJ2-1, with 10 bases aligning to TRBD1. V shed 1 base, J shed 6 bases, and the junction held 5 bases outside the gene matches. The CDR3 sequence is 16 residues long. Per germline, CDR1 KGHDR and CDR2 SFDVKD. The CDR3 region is CATSDFGTGVSNEQFF. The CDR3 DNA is TGTGCCACCAGTGATTTTGGGACAGGGGTGTCCAATGAGCAGTTCTTC.

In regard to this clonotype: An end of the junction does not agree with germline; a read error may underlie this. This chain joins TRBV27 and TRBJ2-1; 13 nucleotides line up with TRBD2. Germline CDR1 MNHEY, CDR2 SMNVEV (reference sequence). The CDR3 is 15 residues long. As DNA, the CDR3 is TGTGCCAGCAGTGCGACTAGCGGGGGGTACAATGAGCAGTTATTC. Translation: CASSATSGGYNEQLF.

The CDR3 nucleotides read TGTGCCAGCGCCCTAGATGAGCAGTTCTTC. This codes for CASALDEQFF. The chain recombines TRBV12-3 or TRBV12-4 with TRBJ2-1; no definite D call. Trimming removed 8 bases from V and 8 bases from J, with 7 bases in between. The CDR3 loop spans 10 amino acids.